Listed below are T cell receptor beta chains from one sample, sequenced in a study of blood T cell repertoires in COVID-19. Some clones are missing from TCRdb's copy, which holds only in-frame ones; the method was immunoSEQ multiplex PCR. The repertoire has about 400,000 clones, 88% of them found once; the top ten carry around 2%. Sequenced input: PBMCs or T cells enriched from blood (not recorded which). These receptor sequences come from a woman aged 40 to 55 with acute COVID-19. CDR3s include the opening cysteine and the closing phenylalanine or tryptophan. A D gene is named only where the DNA matches it firmly. Clone sizes are given selectively: once, few, many, or a class where the clone is expanded.

V gene,J gene,clone size,D gene,CDR3 DNA,CDR3 protein
TRBV3-1/TRBV3-2,TRBJ2-2,NA,TRBD1,TGTGCCAGCAGCTACTCCGGACAGGTCTCCGGGGAGCTGTTTTTT,CASSYSGQVSGELFF
TRBV30,TRBJ1-3,NA,NA,TGTGCCTGGAGTGTACTCCGGTTCTACTCTGGAAACACCATATATTTT,CAWSVLRFYSGNTIYF
TRBV7-2,TRBJ1-4,NA,NA,TGTGCCAGCAGCTTAGTCACGAGCCAAAAACTGTTTTTT,CASSLVTSQKLFF
TRBV28,TRBJ1-2,NA,NA,TGTGCCGCGCGCAGGGCTGACGGCTACACCTTC,CAARRADGYTF
TRBV15,TRBJ1-4,NA,NA,TGTGCCACCAGCAGAGGTAGTGGGGCTGAAAAACTGTTTTTT,CATSRGSGAEKLFF
TRBV11-2,TRBJ2-3,NA,TRBD2,TGTGCCAGCAGCTTCTCAAGGACTAGCACGCAGTATTTT,CASSFSRTSTQYF
TRBV5-1,TRBJ1-1,NA,NA,TGCGCCAGCAGCTTGATGCGGGACCCGAACACTGAAGCTTTCTTT,CASSLMRDPNTEAFF
TRBV19,TRBJ1-6,NA,NA,TGTGCCAGTAGTATACGGGGTGTTGGGAATTCACCCCTCCACTTT,CASSIRGVGNSPLHF
TRBV5-1,TRBJ2-3,NA,TRBD2,TGCGCCAGCAGCTGGGGGGGAATGACAGATACGCAGTATTTT,CASSWGGMTDTQYF
TRBV2,TRBJ1-3,NA,NA,TGTGCCAGCAGTGTGAGTCCGAATCTCTCTGGAAACACCATATATTTT,CASSVSPNLSGNTIYF
TRBV5-1,TRBJ2-2,once,NA,TGCGCCAGCAGCTTGATGAGTGGGGGCGCCGGGGAGCTGTTTTTT,CASSLMSGGAGELFF
TRBV27,TRBJ1-2,NA,NA,TGTGCCAGCAGTCCGCGGCCAGCTTCTATCGGCTACACCTTC,CASSPRPASIGYTF
TRBV13,TRBJ1-4,NA,TRBD1,TGTGCCAGCAGCGCGACAGGGACCGGTCGGGAAAAACTGTTTTTT,CASSATGTGREKLFF
TRBV6-2/TRBV6-3,TRBJ2-7,NA,TRBD2,TGTGCCAGCAGCCCCAAGGGCGGGGGGTTCTACGAGCAGTACTTC,CASSPKGGGFYEQYF
TRBV3-1/TRBV3-2,TRBJ1-2,NA,TRBD1,TGTGCCAGCAACCCGGGACAGGGGGCGGAAGGCTACACCTTC,CASNPGQGAEGYTF
TRBV10-3,TRBJ2-2,NA,TRBD2,TGTGCCATCAGTGGGGAGGGCTATATCACCGGGGAGCTGTTTTTT,CAISGEGYITGELFF
TRBV5-4,TRBJ2-7,NA,TRBD1,TGTGCCAGCAGCTTAGTAGGACAGGGTTCCTACGAGCAGTACTTC,CASSLVGQGSYEQYF
TRBV9,TRBJ1-2,NA,TRBD1,TGTGCCAGCCCCCGGGACAGGAAAACAGTCTACACCTTC,CASPRDRKTVYTF
TRBV6-5,TRBJ1-2,NA,TRBD1,TGTGCCAGCAGTTACAAGACAGGGGGCGCCTATGGCTACACCTTC,CASSYKTGGAYGYTF
TRBV29-1,TRBJ2-3,once,NA,TGCAGCGTTGAACGGGGTATTGGCCCGCAGTATTTT,CSVERGIGPQYF
TRBV5-1,TRBJ2-2,NA,NA,TGCGCCAGCAGCTTGGGAGGGTCGAACACCGGGGAGCTGTTTTTT,CASSLGGSNTGELFF
TRBV10-1,TRBJ1-5,NA,NA,TGCGCCAGCAGTTTACGGCAGACTAAGGATAGCAATCAGCCCCAGCATTTT,CASSLRQTKDSNQPQHF
TRBV5-4,TRBJ1-5,NA,NA,TGTGCCAGCAGCTTGGACGGGGGTCAGCCCCAGCATTTT,CASSLDGGQPQHF
TRBV10-2,TRBJ2-3,NA,TRBD2,TGCGCCAGCAGTGAGTCGGGCAGCGGGGGGCCCACAGATACGCAGTATTTT,CASSESGSGGPTDTQYF
TRBV5-1,TRBJ2-7,NA,TRBD1,TGCGCCAGCAGCTTGGTGCTAGGGGGCGGGGAGCAGTACTTC,CASSLVLGGGEQYF
TRBV7-2,TRBJ1-1,NA,TRBD1,TGTGCCAGCAGACCTTGGGACAGGTACACTGAAGCTTTCTTT,CASRPWDRYTEAFF
TRBV6-6,TRBJ1-4,NA,NA,TGTGCCAGCAGTTATGTGAGGGAGGGTGAAAAACTGTTTTTT,CASSYVREGEKLFF
TRBV30,TRBJ2-7,NA,TRBD1,TGTGCCTGGAGCACAGGGGGCGCGGGCGAGCAGTACTTC,CAWSTGGAGEQYF
TRBV29-1,TRBJ1-4,NA,NA,TGCAGCGTTGAACGGGGTGAAAAACTGTTTTTT,CSVERGEKLFF
TRBV7-9,TRBJ2-7,NA,TRBD1,TGTGCCAGCAGCGAACAACCGGGACAGAGCTACGAGCAGTACTTC,CASSEQPGQSYEQYF
TRBV29-1,TRBJ2-4,NA,TRBD1,TGCAGCGTTCGGGACAGGGCCAAAAACATTCAGTACTTC,CSVRDRAKNIQYF
TRBV3-1/TRBV3-2,TRBJ1-1,NA,TRBD1,TGTGCCAGCAGCCAGGGGACAGTTGAAGCTTTCTTT,CASSQGTVEAFF
TRBV4-1,TRBJ2-7,once,TRBD1,TGCGCCAGCAGCCAACCCGGGACAGGGGGTGAGCAGTACTTC,CASSQPGTGGEQYF
TRBV11-3,TRBJ2-7,NA,NA,TGTGCCAGCAGCTTTGGACTTGACTACGAGCAGTACTTC,CASSFGLDYEQYF
TRBV20-1,TRBJ1-2,NA,NA,TGCAGTGCAGCGACAGACTATGGCTACACCTTC,CSAATDYGYTF
TRBV4-1,TRBJ1-2,NA,TRBD1,TGCGCCAGCAGCCAAGATATCATGTCGGGAGGGGGCCGAAACTATGGCTACACCTTC,CASSQDIMSGGGRNYGYTF
TRBV19,TRBJ1-1,NA,NA,TGTGCCAGTAGTATCCCCAACAGAAACACTGAAGCTTTCTTT,CASSIPNRNTEAFF
TRBV12-5,TRBJ1-2,NA,TRBD1,TGTGCTAGTGACTCCGGGACAGGGGGCGGCTACACCTTC,CASDSGTGGGYTF
TRBV5-4,TRBJ2-3,NA,TRBD1,TGTGCCAGCAGTCACCCGGGACAGGCCACAGATACGCAGTATTTT,CASSHPGQATDTQYF
TRBV30,TRBJ2-7,NA,NA,TGTGCCTGGAGTGCCAACCTACAGGGCTCCGAGCAGTACTTC,CAWSANLQGSEQYF
TRBV7-8,TRBJ2-2,NA,TRBD1,TGTGCCAGCAGCTCTACCGGGACAGTTAACACCGGGGAGCTGTTTTTT,CASSSTGTVNTGELFF
TRBV9,TRBJ1-2,NA,NA,TGTGCCAGCACCCGCTGGGGGGGCAGAGGGGTATCTGGCTACACCTTC,CASTRWGGRGVSGYTF
TRBV5-6,TRBJ1-2,NA,TRBD1,TGTGCCAGCAGCGCCGGGACAGAGGGAAGATATGGCTACACCTTC,CASSAGTEGRYGYTF
TRBV20-1,TRBJ1-5,NA,NA,TGCAGTGCCCTCAACAGGGAATCCCAGCATTTT,CSALNRESQHF
TRBV13,TRBJ2-7,once,NA,TGTGCCAGCAGCTTAGGTTTTGGGAGCTCCTACGAGCAGTACTTC,CASSLGFGSSYEQYF
TRBV6-1,TRBJ2-1,NA,TRBD1,TGTGCCAGCAGTGAGCGTGGACAGGGGACGTACAATGAGCAGTTCTTC,CASSERGQGTYNEQFF
TRBV11-3,TRBJ1-1,NA,NA,TGTGCCAGCAGTTCGGGGAACACTGAAGCTTTCTTT,CASSSGNTEAFF
TRBV15,TRBJ2-7,NA,NA,TGTGCCACCAGGGCGCAAAGCGGCGAGCAGTACTTC,CATRAQSGEQYF
TRBV6-5,TRBJ1-1,NA,TRBD1,TGTGCCAGCTCATCTGGGACAGGGCCCACTGAAGCTTTCTTT,CASSSGTGPTEAFF
TRBV6-6,TRBJ2-7,NA,TRBD1,TGTGCCAGCAGTCGACTGGGGACAGGGGCTGTATCCGAGCAGTACTTC,CASSRLGTGAVSEQYF
TRBV5-1,TRBJ2-5,NA,NA,TGCGCCAGCAGCTTGGATTCGGGGGAGGAGACCCAGTACTTC,CASSLDSGEETQYF
TRBV20-1,TRBJ2-5,once,NA,TGCAGTGCTAGTGGCGACAGAGTAAAAGAGACCCAGTACTTC,CSASGDRVKETQYF
TRBV14,TRBJ2-7,NA,NA,TGTGCCAGCAGCCAAGATGTTCAGGTGTTCTACGAGCAGTACTTC,CASSQDVQVFYEQYF
TRBV19,TRBJ2-2,NA,TRBD2,TGTGCCAGCCGGTACGGGGGGACCGGGGAGCTGTTTTTT,CASRYGGTGELFF
TRBV11-3,TRBJ2-3,once,TRBD2,TGTGCCAGCAGCCCGACCGGGACTAGGGGCACAGATACGCAGTATTTT,CASSPTGTRGTDTQYF
TRBV15,TRBJ2-2,few,TRBD1,TGTGCCACCAGCACGGACAGGAGGAGTCGCGGGGAGCTGTTTTTT,CATSTDRRSRGELFF
TRBV10-3,TRBJ1-6,NA,TRBD1,TGTGCCATCAGTGAGTCGGGGACAGGGTGGGATTCACCCCTCCACTTT,CAISESGTGWDSPLHF